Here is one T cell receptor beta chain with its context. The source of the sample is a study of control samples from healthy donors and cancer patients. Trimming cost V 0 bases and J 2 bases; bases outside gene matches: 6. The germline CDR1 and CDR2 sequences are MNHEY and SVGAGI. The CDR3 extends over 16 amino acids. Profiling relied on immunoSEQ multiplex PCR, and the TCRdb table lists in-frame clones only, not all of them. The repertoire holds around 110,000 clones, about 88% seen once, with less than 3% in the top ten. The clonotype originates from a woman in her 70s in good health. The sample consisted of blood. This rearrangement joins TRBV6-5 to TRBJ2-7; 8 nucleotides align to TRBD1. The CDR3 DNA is TGTGCCAGCAGTTACTCGAATGACAGGGGAACCTACGAGCAGTACTTC. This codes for CASSYSNDRGTYEQYF.